This TCR beta chain derives from a study of T cell repertoires in ileal Crohn's disease (dated by TCRdb to between 2019 and 2020). With regard to the full study: The median duration of disease was 6 to 10 years, and at the time of surgery around 40% of patients were active smokers. Every patient underwent surgery because of a complication, which was stricturing disease in about 60% and penetrating disease in roughly 40%. A Rutgeerts score above i0 was used to define endoscopic postoperative recurrence. About half of the patients received postoperative therapy: about a dozen received thiopurines and 15 to 20 received anti-TNF agents. The study was conducted in parallel with a multicentre cohort built to find predictors of early endoscopic recurrence after ileocolonic resection. A prospective multicentre cohort supplied the 57 Crohn's disease patients whose TCR repertoires were analysed. A total of some 170 mucosal samples from around 60 patients were sequenced, collected from several sites on the surgical specimen as well as at postoperative endoscopy.

For commercial TCRB immunosequencing, approximately 480 nanograms of biopsy DNA were submitted for each sample. CDR3 regions were amplified from genomic DNA by Adaptive Biotechnology using a two-step, amplification bias-controlled multiplex PCR. Primers for every V and J gene segment were used in the first PCR, and barcodes and Illumina adapters were added in the second PCR. CDR3 libraries were sequenced using an Illumina instrument. The authors' pipeline ran thus. The analysis drew on both the pipelines supplied by the vendor and custom analysis of the raw data in R/Bioconductor running R version 3.3.0. Clonality, which ranges from 0 to 1, was calculated as the inverse of the normalised Shannon entropy across all productive clones. High-frequency clones were defined as the share of the repertoire taken up by the top 100 clones, keeping only clones that passed a 95% confidence test. The Simpson index measured repertoire diversity, and the Morisita-Horn index measured overlap between samples. What TCRdb holds here is the immuneACCESS table cut down to in-frame rearrangements. Part of the clones is not present; checked against another copy, under half of the missing clones reflect an unresolved V gene, and the others are unexplained. V, J and clone size reflect that table, while D and trimming were determined from the DNA. The sample profile shows about 9,600 clones; 76% of them were found once. Over 25% of the sample is in the top ten clones.

Regarding this clone: It has no known antigen specificity. The record has no base qualities; no much larger clone is one base away.

V and J are trimmed by 3 bases and 4 bases, and the gene matches miss 9 bases of the junction. Looking up the germline V gene (reference sequence) yields CDR1 SGHNT and CDR2 YYREEE. Measured from the cysteine to the phenylalanine, the CDR3 is 15 residues long. The retained sequence is limited to the CDR3, 45 bases, with the frame set at the first base. To be eligible, patients had to be adults with ileal or ileocolonic Crohn's disease and an indication for ileocolonic resection. Whole ileal mucosal biopsies were stored frozen at -80°C before DNA extraction. A TRizol-based method was used to extract genomic DNA from the frozen whole biopsies, and the DNA was quantified with a NanoDrop 2000 spectrophotometer. Overall results and qualifications from the work: Mucosal CD4 and CD8 T cells were sorted and sequenced only in a subgroup of patients, whose size was not stated. Compared with non-smokers, patients who were active smokers at surgery showed a significantly higher proportion of clonal expansions (25.9% vs 17.9%, p=0.02). Higher high-frequency clone percentages at surgery were associated with endoscopic recurrence; all patients with clonality above 26.8% (18/57) had recurrence. Compared with CD4 T cells, sorted CD8 T cells contained more high-frequency clones, which suggests that the mucosal expansions were mostly CD8.

The material sequenced was ileal tissue. The chain is made from TRBV5-4 and TRBJ1-2; 7 bases in the junction line up with TRBD1. This receptor was taken from an adult with Crohn's disease. The DNA is as follows: TGTGCCAGCAGCTGGGGGACAGAGGCCTCCTATGGCTACACCTTC. Its translation is CASSWGTEASYGYTF.